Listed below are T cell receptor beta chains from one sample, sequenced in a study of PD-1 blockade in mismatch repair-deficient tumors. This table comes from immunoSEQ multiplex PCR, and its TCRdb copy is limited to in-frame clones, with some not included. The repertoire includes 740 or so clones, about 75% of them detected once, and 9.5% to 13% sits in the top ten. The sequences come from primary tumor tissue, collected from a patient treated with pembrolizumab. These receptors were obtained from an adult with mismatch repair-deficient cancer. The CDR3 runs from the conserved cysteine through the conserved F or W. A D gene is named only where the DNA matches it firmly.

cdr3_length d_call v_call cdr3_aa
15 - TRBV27 CASSLWSSPGTEAFF
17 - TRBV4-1 CASSQDPHYFQSYEQYF
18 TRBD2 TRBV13 CASSSSQSGSEAKNIQYF
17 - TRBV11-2 CASSLGHSGRKAYEQYF
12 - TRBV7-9 CASSSDSLEAFF
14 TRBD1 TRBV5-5 CASETGALQETQYF
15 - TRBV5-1 CASRHYGETNEKLFF
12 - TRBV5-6 CASSPQGDTQYF
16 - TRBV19 CASSPDHLTNTGELFF
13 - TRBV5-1 CASSLDVTTEAFF
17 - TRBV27 CASSPPGQAATNEKLFF
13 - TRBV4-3 CASSQYTSYEQYF
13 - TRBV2 CASTGQPTGELFF
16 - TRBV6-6 CASSYGGQLLSYEQYF
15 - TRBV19 CASSPRGDPNQPQHF
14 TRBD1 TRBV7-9 CASSGGQGYQPQHF
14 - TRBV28 CASIKGRGGGGYTF
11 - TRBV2 CAGELGGEQFF
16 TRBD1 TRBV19 CASSITTGVLNTEAFF
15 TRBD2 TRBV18 CASSPPGLEGNEQFF
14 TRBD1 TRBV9 CASSVRTGNGEQYF
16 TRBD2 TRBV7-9 CASSLGWREGLNEQYF
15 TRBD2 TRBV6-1 CASRATGLEGFEQYF
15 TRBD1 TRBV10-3 CAISDNRGRSDTQYF